This T cell receptor beta chain derives from a study of T cells in Graves' hyperthyroidism and ophthalmopathy. When ophthalmopathy did not progress within 18 months, Graves' hyperthyroidism was considered stable. The PBMCs were taken from around 9.1 ml of fresh peripheral blood. TCR beta CDR3 regions were amplified from RNA. Carried out on the TCR CDR3, a first-round RT-PCR used the HTBI primer set. TCRdb re-derived calls from the multiplex PCR reads in MiXCR, one entry per CDR3 protein. This repertoire shows some 560,000 distinct CDR3 sequences, approximately 14% found once; its top ten account for 7.3%. Trimming took off 1 base at V and 6 bases at J, with 11 bases between the two ends. The length of the CDR3 is 14 residues. In germline, CDR1 is SEHNR, CDR2 FQNEAQ (reference sequence).

V gene TRBV7-9 combines with J gene TRBJ2-3; TRBD2 is a possible D gene (5 bases). The sequenced sample was blood. This TCR came from a woman in her 30s with Graves' hyperthyroidism. CDR3 bases: TGTGCCAGCAGCTTAGGATCCCCGGGGGATACGCAGTATTTT. This sequence encodes CASSLGSPGDTQYF.